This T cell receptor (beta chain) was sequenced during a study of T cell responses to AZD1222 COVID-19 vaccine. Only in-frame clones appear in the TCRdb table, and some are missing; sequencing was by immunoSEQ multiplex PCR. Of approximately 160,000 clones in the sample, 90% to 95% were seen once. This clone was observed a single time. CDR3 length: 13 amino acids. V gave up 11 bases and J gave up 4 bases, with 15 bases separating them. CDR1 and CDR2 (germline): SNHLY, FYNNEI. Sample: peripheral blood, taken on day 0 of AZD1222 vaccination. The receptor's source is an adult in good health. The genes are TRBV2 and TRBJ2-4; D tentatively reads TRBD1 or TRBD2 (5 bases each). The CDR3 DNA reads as TGTGCCTCAGGCCGGGACCTAAAAAACATTCAGTACTTC. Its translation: CASGRDLKNIQYF.